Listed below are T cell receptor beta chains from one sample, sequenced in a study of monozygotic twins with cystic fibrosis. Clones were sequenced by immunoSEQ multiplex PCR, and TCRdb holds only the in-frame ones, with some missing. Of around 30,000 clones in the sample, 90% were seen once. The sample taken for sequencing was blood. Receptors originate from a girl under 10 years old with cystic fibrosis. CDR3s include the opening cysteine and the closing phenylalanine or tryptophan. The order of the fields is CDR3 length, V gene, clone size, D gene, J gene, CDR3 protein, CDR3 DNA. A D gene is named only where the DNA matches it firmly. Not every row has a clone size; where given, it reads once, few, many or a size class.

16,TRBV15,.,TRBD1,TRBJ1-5,CATSSREGAGYQPQHF,TGTGCCACCAGCAGCCGCGAGGGGGCCGGCTATCAGCCCCAGCATTTT
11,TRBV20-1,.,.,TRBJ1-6,CSASSLPLLHF,TGCAGTGCTAGTTCCCTTCCTCTCCTCCACTTT
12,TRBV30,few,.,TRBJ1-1,CAWVPQNTEAFF,TGTGCCTGGGTCCCTCAGAACACTGAAGCTTTCTTT
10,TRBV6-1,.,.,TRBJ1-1,CASSDTPAFF,TGTGCCAGCAGTGACACACCAGCTTTCTTT
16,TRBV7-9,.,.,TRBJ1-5,CASSSTDPNGNQPQHF,TGTGCCAGCAGCTCAACCGACCCGAACGGGAATCAGCCCCAGCATTTT
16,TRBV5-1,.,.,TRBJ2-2,CASSSTGTQGTGELFF,TGCGCCAGCAGCTCAACCGGGACCCAAGGGACCGGGGAGCTGTTTTTT
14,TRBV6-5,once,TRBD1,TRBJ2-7,CASSQPTGYPRQYF,TGTGCCAGCAGTCAACCGACAGGGTACCCTCGGCAGTACTTC
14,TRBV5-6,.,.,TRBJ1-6,CASSISGNNSPLHF,TGTGCCAGCAGCATCTCGGGGAATAATTCACCCCTCCACTTT
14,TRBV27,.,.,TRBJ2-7,CASSPGVAMWEQYF,TGTGCCAGCAGTCCAGGAGTGGCTATGTGGGAGCAGTACTTC
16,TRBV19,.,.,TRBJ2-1,CASSIVGKPSYNEQFF,TGTGCCAGTAGTATAGTCGGCAAGCCCTCCTACAATGAGCAGTTCTTC
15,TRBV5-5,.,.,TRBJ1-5,CASSLTVNSNQPQHF,TGTGCCAGCAGCTTGACAGTTAATAGCAATCAGCCCCAGCATTTT
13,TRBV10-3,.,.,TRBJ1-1,CAISTEWDTEAFF,TGTGCCATCAGTACAGAATGGGACACTGAAGCTTTCTTT
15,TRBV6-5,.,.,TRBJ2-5,CASSYSRLPQETQYF,TGTGCCAGCAGTTACTCTCGTCTACCGCAGGAGACCCAGTACTTC
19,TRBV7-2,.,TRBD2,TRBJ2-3,CASSLGTDTWRGAPNTQYF,TGTGCCAGCAGCTTAGGGACCGACACCTGGCGGGGGGCTCCAAATACGCAGTATTTT
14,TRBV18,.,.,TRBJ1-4,CASSPTVGDEKLFF,TGTGCCAGCTCACCGACAGTGGGGGATGAAAAACTGTTTTTT
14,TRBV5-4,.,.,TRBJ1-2,CASSPFRGSYGYTF,TGTGCCAGCAGCCCTTTTCGGGGATCCTATGGCTACACCTTC
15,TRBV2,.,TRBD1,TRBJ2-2,CASSPGQGYTGELFF,TGTGCCAGCAGTCCGGGACAGGGTTACACCGGGGAGCTGTTTTTT
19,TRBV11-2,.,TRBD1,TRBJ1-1,CASSLGKQGAGWRNTEAFF,TGTGCCAGCAGCTTAGGGAAACAGGGGGCGGGCTGGCGGAACACTGAAGCTTTCTTT
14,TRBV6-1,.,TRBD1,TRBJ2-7,CATSQTGGSYEQYF,TGTGCCACGAGCCAGACAGGGGGCTCCTACGAGCAGTACTTC
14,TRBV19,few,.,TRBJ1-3,CASSRTASGNTIYF,TGTGCCAGTAGTCGAACGGCTTCTGGGAACACCATATATTTT
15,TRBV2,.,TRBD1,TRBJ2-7,CASGEAGTGGYEQYF,TGTGCCAGCGGAGAAGCCGGGACAGGGGGCTACGAGCAGTACTTC
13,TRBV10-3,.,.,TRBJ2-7,CAIRAGNSYEQYF,TGTGCCATCAGAGCCGGGAATTCCTACGAGCAGTACTTC
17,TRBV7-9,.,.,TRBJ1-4,CASSKAAGGGRDEKLFF,TGTGCCAGCAGCAAGGCCGCAGGTGGGGGCCGGGATGAAAAACTGTTTTTT
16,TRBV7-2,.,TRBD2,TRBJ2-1,CASSQQTSGAYNEQFF,TGTGCCAGCAGCCAACAGACTAGCGGGGCGTACAATGAGCAGTTCTTC
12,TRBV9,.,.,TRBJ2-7,CASSYGGGEQYF,TGTGCCAGCAGCTACGGGGGAGGCGAGCAGTACTTC
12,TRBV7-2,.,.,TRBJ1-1,CASSPPGAKPHF,TGTGCCAGCAGCCCTCCTGGCGCGAAGCCCCACTTT
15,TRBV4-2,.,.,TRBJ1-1,CASSQVLDRGTEAFF,TGTGCCAGCAGCCAAGTTTTGGACAGAGGGACTGAAGCTTTCTTT
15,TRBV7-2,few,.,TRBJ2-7,CASSHKGPNSYEQYF,TGTGCCAGCAGTCATAAGGGACCCAACTCCTACGAGCAGTACTTC
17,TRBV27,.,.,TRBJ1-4,CASSLRPVGRGNEKLFF,TGTGCCAGCAGTTTACGCCCCGTTGGGAGGGGAAATGAAAAACTGTTTTTT
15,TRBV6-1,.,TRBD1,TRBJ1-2,CASSPEGTGAYGYTF,TGTGCCAGCAGTCCCGAAGGGACAGGGGCCTATGGCTACACCTTC
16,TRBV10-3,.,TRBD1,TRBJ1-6,CAISESGQGGNSPLHF,TGTGCCATCAGTGAGTCTGGACAGGGAGGTAATTCACCCCTCCACTTT
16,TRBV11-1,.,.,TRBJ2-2,CASSLNGQLNTGELFF,TGTGCCAGCAGCTTAAACGGACAGTTGAACACCGGGGAGCTGTTTTTT
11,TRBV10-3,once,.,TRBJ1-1,CAISAGTEAFF,TGTGCCATCAGTGCAGGGACAGAAGCTTTCTTT
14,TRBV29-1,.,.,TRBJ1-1,CSVGLGAPNTEAFF,TGCAGCGTGGGTTTAGGGGCACCAAACACTGAAGCTTTCTTT
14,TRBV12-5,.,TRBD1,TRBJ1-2,CASGAGTANYGYTF,TGTGCTAGTGGCGCCGGGACAGCTAACTATGGCTACACCTTC
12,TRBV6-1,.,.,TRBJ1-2,CASSDSRRGYTF,TGTGCCAGCAGTGACTCCAGGCGTGGCTACACCTTC
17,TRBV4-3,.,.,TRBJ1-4,CASSQDATVSLNEKLFF,TGCGCCAGCAGCCAAGATGCGACAGTCTCCCTTAATGAAAAACTGTTTTTT
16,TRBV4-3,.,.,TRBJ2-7,CASSQVPGTESYEQYF,TGCGCCAGCAGCCAAGTCCCCGGGACCGAGTCCTACGAGCAGTACTTC
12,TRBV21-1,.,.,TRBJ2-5,CARQGGQETQYF,TGTGCCAGACAGGGGGGACAAGAGACCCAGTACTTC
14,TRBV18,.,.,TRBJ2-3,CASSPAQGTDTQYF,TGTGCCAGCTCACCGGCCCAGGGCACAGATACGCAGTATTTT
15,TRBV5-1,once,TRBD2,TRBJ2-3,CASTASGGSKDTQYF,TGCGCCAGCACTGCTAGCGGGGGGTCTAAAGATACGCAGTATTTT
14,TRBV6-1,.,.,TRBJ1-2,CASSEDPANYGYTF,TGTGCCAGCAGTGAAGACCCGGCGAACTATGGCTACACCTTC
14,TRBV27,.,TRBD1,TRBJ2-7,CASSLGDRGYEQYF,TGTGCCAGCAGTTTAGGGGACAGGGGCTACGAGCAGTACTTC
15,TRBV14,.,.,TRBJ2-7,CASSQGLSHTYEQYF,TGTGCCAGCAGCCAAGGTCTTTCCCACACCTACGAGCAGTACTTC
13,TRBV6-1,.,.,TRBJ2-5,CASSRGYHETQYF,TGTGCCAGCAGCCGGGGTTACCACGAGACCCAGTACTTC
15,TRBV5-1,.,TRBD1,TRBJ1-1,CASSSQTGSNTEAFF,TGCGCCAGCAGCTCCCAGACAGGGTCGAACACTGAAGCTTTCTTT
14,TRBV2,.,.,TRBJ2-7,CASKRTQISYEQYF,TGTGCCAGCAAAAGGACTCAAATCTCCTACGAGCAGTACTTC
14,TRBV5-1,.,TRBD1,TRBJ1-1,CASSLAGQGTEAFF,TGCGCCAGCAGCTTGGCAGGACAGGGGACTGAAGCTTTCTTT
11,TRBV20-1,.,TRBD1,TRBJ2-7,CSGDRGREQYF,TGCAGTGGGGACAGGGGGCGCGAGCAGTACTTC
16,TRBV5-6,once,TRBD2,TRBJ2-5,CASSLGLAEKIETQYF,TGTGCCAGCAGCCTAGGACTAGCGGAGAAGATAGAGACCCAGTACTTC
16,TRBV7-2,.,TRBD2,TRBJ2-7,CASSSRTSGAGYEQYF,TGTGCCAGCAGCTCTCGTACTAGCGGGGCCGGCTACGAGCAGTACTTC
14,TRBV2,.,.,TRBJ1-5,CASRPRGYGQPQHF,TGTGCCAGCAGGCCCCGTGGGTACGGTCAGCCCCAGCATTTT
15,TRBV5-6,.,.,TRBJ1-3,CASSLVGGSGNTIYF,TGTGCCAGCAGCTTGGTGGGGGGATCTGGAAACACCATATATTTT